This T cell receptor beta chain was profiled in a study of blood T cell repertoires in COVID-19. At the level of the study: There were acute and convalescent COVID-19 samples, and they came from the United States, Italy and Spain. PBMCs, B-cell-depleted T cells, or T cells were the source of the cDNA or gDNA that made up the material.

CDR3 length equals 13 residues. Germline V lookup: CDR1 SQVTM, CDR2 ANQGSEA. Trimming cost V 7 bases and J 2 bases, with 15 bases left between them. Here immunoSEQ multiplex PCR was the method, and the copy in TCRdb shows in-frame clones only, minus some. The sample records some 200,000 clones, just over 85% being singletons. What was sequenced was peripheral blood. The chain carries TRBV29-1 and TRBJ2-7; possible D gene TRBD1, 6 bases. The receptor's source is a man aged 80 or over with acute or convalescent COVID-19. CDR3 loop: CSAQGSGPYEQYF. Here the CDR3 DNA reads TGCAGCGCTCAGGGGTCGGGCCCCTACGAGCAGTACTTC.